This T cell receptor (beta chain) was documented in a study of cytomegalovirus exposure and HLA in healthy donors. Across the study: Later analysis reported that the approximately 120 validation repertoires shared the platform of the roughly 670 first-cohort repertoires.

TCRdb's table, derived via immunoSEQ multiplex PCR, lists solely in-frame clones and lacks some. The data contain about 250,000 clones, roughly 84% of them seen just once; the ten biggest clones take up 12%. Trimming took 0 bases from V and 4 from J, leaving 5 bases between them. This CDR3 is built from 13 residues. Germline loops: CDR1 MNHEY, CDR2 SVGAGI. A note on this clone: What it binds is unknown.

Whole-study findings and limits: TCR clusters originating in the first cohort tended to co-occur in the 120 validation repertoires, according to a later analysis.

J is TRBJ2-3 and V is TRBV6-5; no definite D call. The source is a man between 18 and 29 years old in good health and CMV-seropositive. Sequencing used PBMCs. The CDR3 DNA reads TGTGCCAGCAGTTACTCGATGCCAGATACGCAGTATTTT. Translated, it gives CASSYSMPDTQYF.